The entry that follows covers one TCR beta chain sequence. With a much larger clone just one base away, this may be a read error. The CDR3 loop spans 14 amino acids. Per germline, CDR1 SEHNR and CDR2 FQNEAQ (reference sequence). Trimming cost V 3 bases and J 11 bases, with 19 bases left between them. Specified time point: newly diagnosed GD, antithyroid drugs for less than 3 months. Scientists built the TCR library using RNA that was extracted from PBMCs. The data were taken from a study of regulatory T cells in long-lasting Graves disease. The TCR beta library used iRepertoire HTBI primers with Arm-PCR amplification of CDR3. Using its own MiXCR run on the multiplex PCR reads, TCRdb lists one record per CDR3 protein. The sample lists 550,000 or so distinct CDR3 sequences, approximately 12% occurring once. These sequences were also reported in another study, on T cells in Graves' hyperthyroidism and ophthalmopathy. As that study records: Every diagnosis used clinical symptoms, serum thyroxine and TRAb, thyroid ultrasound and orbital computed tomography.

This receptor was obtained from a woman aged 30 to 39 with Graves disease. The specimen was peripheral blood mononuclear cells (PBMCs), collected at new diagnosis, from a patient treated with antithyroid drugs. V usage is TRBV7-9 and J usage is TRBJ2-5; D is possibly TRBD2 (6 bases). The CDR3 DNA follows: TGTGCCAGCAGCTTCACGGGACTTAACAATGAGCAGTACTTC. This translates into CASSFTGLNNEQYF.